One sample yielded the 10 T cell receptor beta chains listed below, sequenced in a study of OX40 agonist ivuxolimab in advanced cancers. Method: immunoSEQ multiplex PCR; TCRdb's copy keeps in-frame clones and lacks some. Of 40,000 to 50,000 clones listed, over 75% are singletons. This sample comprised CD4+ or CD8+ T cells sorted from blood, obtained in a trial of the OX40 agonist ivuxolimab. The receptors shown here come from an adult with an advanced solid tumor such as melanoma, head and neck, liver or kidney cancer.

The table lists this clone with a count of one. V and J are TRBV10-1 and TRBJ2-1; D gene ambiguous. The V gene's germline CDR1 is WNHNN and CDR2 SYGVQD (reference sequence). The V and J ends lost 2 bases and 1 base respectively, with 6 bases between them. CDR3 size: 14 residues. The CDR3 region is CASSEGDSYNEQFF. CDR3 in DNA: TGCGCCAGCAGTGAGGGTGATTCCTACAATGAGCAGTTCTTC.

This chain connects TRBV7-2 to TRBJ2-1; 11 bases agree with TRBD2. This CDR3 region has 18 residues. Germline V gene lookup returns CDR1 SGHTA and CDR2 FQGNSA. Unmatched junction bases numbered 9, after V lost 1 base and J lost 4 bases. CDR3 nucleotides: TGTGCCAGCAGCTTAGTAGGATTAGCGGGAGGGCCGTACAATGAGCAGTTCTTC. Amino acid sequence: CASSLVGLAGGPYNEQFF.

V is TRBV7-8 and J is TRBJ2-5, with 8 nucleotides matching TRBD1. Germline V gives CDR1 SGHVS, CDR2 FQNEAQ. V lost 1 base to trimming and J lost 1 base; unmatched junction nucleotides: 2. This CDR3 is 15 amino acids long. CDR3 DNA: TGTGCCAGCAGCTTAGGGACAGGGAGCCAAGAGACCCAGTACTTC. Amino acid sequence: CASSLGTGSQETQYF.

The chain is built from TRBV2 and TRBJ1-2; 7 bases are shared with TRBD1. CDR1 and CDR2 from the germline V gene are SNHLY and FYNNEI. The CDR3 sequence is 14 residues long. V dropped 10 bases and J dropped 4; count of bases not matched to a gene: 12. The CDR3 region has the DNA TGTGCCACCCCAGAAGCAGACAGGGCCTATGGCTACACCTTC. Translating it yields CATPEADRAYGYTF.

The rearrangement joins TRBV7-8 to TRBJ2-5; D perhaps matches TRBD2 (6 bases). CDR1 is SGHVS, CDR2 FQNEAQ, per germline. The germline V and J ends were trimmed by 5 bases and 3 bases, with 10 bases remaining between them. CDR3 length: 13 amino acids. CDR3 DNA sequence: TGTGCCAGCAGCCCAAGGGAGGAAGAGACCCAGTACTTC. Translation: CASSPREEETQYF.

The gene calls are TRBV7-9 and TRBJ1-2; a possible D gene is TRBD1 (5 bases). CDR1 is SEHNR and CDR2 is FQNEAQ in the germline V gene (reference sequence). Trimming pared 6 bases from V and 2 bases from J, leaving 10 bases between. CDR3 size: 13 residues. CDR3 region: CASRLQENYGYTF. CDR3 sequence (DNA): TGTGCCAGCAGGTTACAGGAGAACTATGGCTACACCTTC.

The V call is TRBV7-9, the J call TRBJ1-1; D is unresolved. CDR1 is SEHNR and CDR2 is FQNEAQ in the germline V gene (reference sequence). V was pared by 2 bases and J by 8 bases, with 6 bases between. This CDR3 contains 11 residues. The CDR3 DNA reads as TGTGCCAGCAGCTTATCCAAGGAAGCTTTCTTT. This sequence encodes CASSLSKEAFF.

The chain recombines TRBV11-1 with TRBJ2-4; D is unclear. CDR3 length: 14 residues. Germline V gene lookup returns CDR1 SGHAT and CDR2 FQDESV (reference sequence). Trimming shortened V by 5 bases and J by 0 bases, and 8 bases separated the two germline ends. The CDR3 protein is CASSPLIAKNIQYF. Written as DNA, the CDR3 is TGTGCCAGCAGCCCCCTGATAGCCAAAAACATTCAGTACTTC. Full variable domain (missing parts from reference TRBV11-1 and TRBJ2-4): EAEVAQSPRYKITEKSQAVAFWCDPISGHATLYWYRQILGQGPELLVQFQDESVVDDSQLPKDRFSAERLKGVDSTLKIQPAELGDSAMYLCASSPLIAKNIQYFGAGTRLSVL.

The chain employs TRBV7-2 and TRBJ2-1; D call uncertain. With 3 bases removed from V and 2 bases from J, the gap between germline ends came to 8 bases. Per the germline V gene, CDR1 is SGHTA and CDR2 is FQGNSA. The CDR3 runs 14 residues. The CDR3 DNA follows: TGTGCCAGCAGCTTTTTCATGGCCTACAATGAGCAGTTCTTC. Encoded protein: CASSFFMAYNEQFF.

This clone was recorded once. The chain joins TRBV7-3 to TRBJ2-1; tentative D call: TRBD1 (6 bases). The V gene lost 5 bases and the J gene lost 6 bases, with 11 bases spanning the gap. The CDR3 consists of 13 residues. Germline loops: CDR1 SGHTA, CDR2 FQGTGA. DNA for the CDR3: TGTGCCAGCAGCAGGACACAGGGCAATGAGCAGTTCTTC. Translated: CASSRTQGNEQFF.